This TCR beta chain was recovered during a study of cytotoxic CD8 clonotypes in ibrutinib-treated CLL. Background on the study: Within the patient group, roughly 12 were relapsed/refractory and roughly 15 treatment-naive, and approximately 17 were IGHV unmutated.

The assay was immunoSEQ multiplex PCR, and TCRdb's table has in-frame clones only and misses some. The sample shows approximately 50,000 clones, about 54% of them seen only once. This clone was counted between two and nine times. Investigators sourced about 2 micrograms of genomic DNA from cryopreserved PBMCs for TCR beta libraries. The V gene's germline CDR1 is MNHNY and CDR2 SVGAGI (reference sequence). The V and J ends lost 11 bases and 2 bases respectively, with 18 bases between them. The CDR3 covers 15 residues. This clonotype was sampled from a human donor with chronic lymphocytic leukemia. The chain recombines TRBV6-6 with TRBJ1-4; D perhaps matches TRBD1 (5 bases). The sequencing used PBMCs, collected at disease progression, from a patient treated with ibrutinib. CDR3 region: CAAAGWSGTNEKLFF. In DNA form, the CDR3 reads TGTGCCGCCGCAGGGTGGAGCGGGACTAATGAAAAACTGTTTTTT.